The T cell receptor (beta chain) under discussion was sequenced for a study of T-cell reconstitution after alpha-beta-depleted transplantation in children. This clonotype was seen a handful of times. Trimming took off 5 bases at V and 5 bases at J, with 9 bases between the two ends. The CDR3 is 12 amino acids. The germline V gene has CDR1 LGHDT and CDR2 YNNKEL (reference sequence). The TCRbeta library was prepared with unique molecular identifiers. TCRdb fed the PCR reads into MiXCR, producing one record per CDR3 protein. In the table there are 250,000 to 350,000 distinct CDR3 sequences, 9.9% of which are singletons.

This chain joins TRBV3-1 and TRBJ2-5, with a tentative D call TRBD1 (5 bases). The source material was PBMCs from the stem cell graft donor, sampled from the stem cell graft. This clonotype originated in a human donor who donated a stem cell graft to a child with SCID. The CDR3 region is CASSTGDETQYF. CDR3 DNA: TGTGCCAGCAGCACAGGTGACGAGACCCAGTACTTC.